A single sample gave rise to the 20 T cell receptor beta chains below, sequenced in a study of CD8+ T cells in alopecia areata. Investigators isolated RNA and reverse transcribed it into cDNA to act as the sequencing template. This table comes from immunoSEQ multiplex PCR, and its TCRdb copy is limited to in-frame clones, with some not included. Of about 160,000 clones in the sample, roughly 65% were seen once. Noted treatment: oral pan-JAK inhibitor, 5-10 mg twice daily. The sample was CD4+ T cells sorted from blood, taken at week 4, from a patient treated with tofacitinib. These receptors all stem from a human donor with alopecia areata.

This clone was seen only a few times. CDR3 sequence (DNA): TGTGCCAGCAGCTCCCTCCGGGACTCCTCTTTGATTGATACGCAGTATTTT. It codes for CASSSLRDSSLIDTQYF. J is TRBJ2-3 and V is TRBV9; perhaps TRBD2 as D (6 bases). Per the germline V gene, CDR1 is SGDLS and CDR2 is YYNGEE. CDR3 length: 17 residues. The V end lost 4 bases, the J end lost 6 bases, and 24 bases lay between the germline ends. Drawing the rest from reference TRBV9 and TRBJ2-3, the complete variable domain is DSGVTQTPKHLITATGQRVTLRCSPRSGDLSVYWYQQSLDQGLQFLIQYYNGEERAKGNILERFSAQQFPDLHSELNLSSLELGDSALYFCASSSLRDSSLIDTQYFGPGTRLTVL.

CDR3 loop: CASSLIVHTYEQYF. CDR3 coding DNA: TGCGCCAGCAGCTTAATAGTGCATACCTACGAGCAGTACTTC. This chain uses TRBV4-1 with TRBJ2-7; D not certain. Trimming cost V 5 bases and J 2 bases, with 13 bases left between them. CDR3 size: 14 residues. Germline V gives CDR1 MGHRA, CDR2 YSYEKL.

The chain is built from TRBV10-3 and TRBJ2-5; TRBD2 might be the D (6 bases). The CDR3 is 16 amino acids. Trimming pared 2 bases from V and 1 base from J, leaving 14 bases between. Germline V gives CDR1 ENHRY, CDR2 SYGVKD. The CDR3 protein is CAISESLRGSQETQYF. The CDR3 DNA reads as TGTGCCATCAGTGAGAGCCTGCGGGGAAGCCAAGAGACCCAGTACTTC.

This rearrangement joins TRBV5-1 to TRBJ1-6; D may be TRBD1 (6 bases). CDR3 length equals 16 residues. V lost 0 bases, J lost 8 bases, and 15 bases lay in between. Germline V CDR1 and CDR2: SGHRS, YFSETQ. CDR3 amino acids: CASSLERDRFHSPLHF. CDR3 nucleotide sequence: TGCGCCAGCAGCTTGGAGAGAGACAGGTTCCATTCACCCCTCCACTTT. The whole variable domain, filled in from reference TRBV5-1 and TRBJ1-6, reads KAGVTQTPRYLIKTRGQQVTLSCSPISGHRSVSWYQQTPGQGLQFLFEYFSETQRNKGNFPGRFSGRQFSNSRSEMNVSTLELGDSALYLCASSLERDRFHSPLHFGNGTRLTVT.

The rearrangement links TRBV5-1 to TRBJ2-1, with 10 bases aligning to TRBD1. The germline V gene encodes CDR1 SGHRS and CDR2 YFSETQ. J lost 5 bases, V lost 4 bases, and 6 bases had no gene match. The CDR3 is 15 residues long. CDR3 in amino acids: CASSGGTGANNEQFF. CDR3 nucleotides: TGCGCCAGCAGCGGTGGGACAGGGGCCAACAATGAGCAGTTCTTC.

The V gene is TRBV5-1, the J gene TRBJ1-2; a weak D match, TRBD1 (6 bases). The V end was cut by 4 bases, the J end by 0 bases, with 13 bases between. This CDR3 is built from 15 residues. Looked up from germline, CDR1 is SGHRS and CDR2 is YFSETQ. CDR3 sequence (DNA): TGCGCCAGCAGCCCCTCGGGACAAACTAACTATGGCTACACCTTC. As protein: CASSPSGQTNYGYTF.

The chain couples TRBV30 to TRBJ1-5; D gene uncertain. From germline, CDR1 is GTSNPN and CDR2 SVGIG (reference sequence). Trimming took 1 base from V and 7 from J, leaving 8 bases between them. This CDR3 contains 12 residues. CDR3 in DNA: TGTGCCTGGAGTGCTGGAATGCAGCCCCAGCATTTT. Translating it yields CAWSAGMQPQHF.

The V call is TRBV15, the J call TRBJ1-2; the D is unclear. CDR3 size: 14 residues. Germline lookup yields CDR1 LNHNV and CDR2 YYDKDF (reference sequence). V was trimmed by 0 bases and J by 4 bases, leaving 9 bases between them. CDR3 region: CATSREQTIYGYTF. The CDR3 nucleotides are TGTGCCACCAGCAGAGAACAGACGATCTATGGCTACACCTTC.

This chain links TRBV5-1 with TRBJ2-5; D ambiguous. Germline CDR1 is SGHRS and CDR2 is YFSETQ. The CDR3 contains 14 residues. Trimming removed 2 bases at V and 4 bases at J, with 12 bases between. DNA of the CDR3: TGCGCCAGCAGCTTAGCCTCCCCTCGAGAGACCCAGTACTTC. Translation gives CASSLASPRETQYF.

This clone appeared a single time. The chain employs TRBV4-1 and TRBJ2-2; D gene uncertain. The CDR3 covers 14 residues. V was shortened by 1 base and J by 3 bases, with 6 bases between the two germline ends. Germline values: CDR1 MGHRA, CDR2 YSYEKL. The CDR3 here is CASSQGLYTGELFF. As DNA, the CDR3 is TGCGCCAGCAGCCAAGGCTTGTACACCGGGGAGCTGTTTTTT.

The chain couples TRBV29-1 to TRBJ1-2; no clear D gene. Germline-derived CDR1 and CDR2 are SQVTM and ANQGSEA. This CDR3 is built from 14 residues. V gave up 3 bases and J gave up 4 bases, with 15 bases separating them. The CDR3 spells CSVDSSGFSYGYTF. Written as DNA, the CDR3 is TGCAGCGTTGACAGTTCAGGCTTCTCCTATGGCTACACCTTC.

This chain uses TRBV30 with TRBJ1-1; no reliable D call. In germline, CDR1 is GTSNPN, CDR2 SVGIG (reference sequence). This CDR3 is built from 15 residues. V lost 0 bases and J lost 1, with 12 bases in between. CDR3 loop: CAWSVPPLGNTEAFF. In nucleotides, the CDR3 is TGTGCCTGGAGTGTACCTCCACTCGGGAACACTGAAGCTTTCTTT.

J is TRBJ1-2 and V is TRBV9; D is unclear. The CDR3 has 14 residues. Per germline, CDR1 SGDLS and CDR2 YYNGEE. Trimming shortened V by 3 bases and J by 0 bases, and 9 bases separated the two germline ends. The DNA of the CDR3 is TGTGCCAGCAGCGGATGGACTTCTAACTATGGCTACACCTTC. Its translation: CASSGWTSNYGYTF.

The gene calls are TRBV29-1 and TRBJ1-5, with a possible D match to TRBD1 (5 bases). V was trimmed by 4 bases and J by 5 bases, leaving 12 bases between them. The length of the CDR3 is 13 residues. The germline V gene has CDR1 SQVTM and CDR2 ANQGSEA. The CDR3 DNA reads as TGCAGCGTTGGTAGGGGACCCGATCAGCCCCAGCATTTT. This sequence encodes CSVGRGPDQPQHF.

The CDR3 DNA is TGCGCCAGCAGTCAATCGGGACTAGTCTACGAGCAGTACTTC. Residues: CASSQSGLVYEQYF. The rearrangement links TRBV23-1 to TRBJ2-7, with 8 bases matching TRBD2. TRBV23-1 has ORF status, its function being uncertain. The junction had 1 base not matched to a gene; V was cut back by 0 bases and J by 3 bases. This CDR3 has 14 amino acids.

The chain combines TRBV19 with TRBJ2-5, with TRBD2 matching 7 bases. The length of the CDR3 is 14 residues. Trimming removed 5 bases from V and 5 bases from J; junction bases left unmatched: 8. Germline CDR1 is LNHDA and CDR2 is SQIVND (reference sequence). The CDR3 DNA reads as TGTGCCAGTAGTCGGGGGGATGCGGAGGAGACCCAGTACTTC. It encodes CASSRGDAEETQYF.

About this clone itself: This same CDR3 is encoded by further DNA sequences in the sample. The rearrangement joins TRBV30 to TRBJ2-7; the D is unclear. Trimming shortened V by 0 bases and J by 2 bases, and 5 bases separated the two germline ends. Germline V gives CDR1 GTSNPN, CDR2 SVGIG (reference sequence). This CDR3 is 12 amino acids long. The CDR3 DNA reads as TGTGCCTGGAGTGTTGGGCCCTACGAGCAGTACTTC. This codes for CAWSVGPYEQYF.

The J gene is TRBJ1-3, the V gene TRBV7-2; no reliable D call. CDR3 length equals 14 residues. Trimming took 1 base from V and 0 from J, leaving 4 bases between them. The V gene's germline CDR1 is SGHTA and CDR2 FQGNSA. The CDR3 sequence: CASSLDISGNTIYF. CDR3 nucleotide sequence: TGTGCCAGCAGCTTAGACATCTCTGGAAACACCATATATTTT.

V gene TRBV4-2 combines with J gene TRBJ1-2; 7 nucleotides agree with TRBD1. CDR1 and CDR2 (germline): LGHNA, YNFKEQ. This CDR3 has 15 amino acids. The J segment lost 5 bases and the V segment lost 4 bases, leaving 10 bases of the junction unmatched. CDR3 loop: CASSLETGQWYGYTF. The CDR3 DNA is TGTGCCAGCAGCCTTGAGACGGGACAGTGGTATGGCTACACCTTC.

This chain connects TRBV5-1 to TRBJ2-3; TRBD1 matches 8 bases. The CDR3 sequence is 14 residues long. Germline V gene lookup returns CDR1 SGHRS and CDR2 YFSETQ. After removal of 4 bases from V and 1 base from J, the junction contained 2 bases not matched to a gene. CDR3 nucleotides: TGCGCCAGCAGCGTGACAGGGGGCACAGATACGCAGTATTTT. Translation gives CASSVTGGTDTQYF.